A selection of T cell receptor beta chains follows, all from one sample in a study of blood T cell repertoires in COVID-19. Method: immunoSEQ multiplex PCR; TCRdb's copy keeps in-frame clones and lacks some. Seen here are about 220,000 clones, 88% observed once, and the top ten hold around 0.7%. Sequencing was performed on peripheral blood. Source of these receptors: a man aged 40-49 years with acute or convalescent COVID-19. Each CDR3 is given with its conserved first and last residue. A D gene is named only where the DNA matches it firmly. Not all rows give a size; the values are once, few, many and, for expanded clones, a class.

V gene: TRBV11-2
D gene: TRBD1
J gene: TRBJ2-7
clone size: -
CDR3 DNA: TGTGCCAGCAGCTTAGTAATCGACAGGGAGTACGAGCAGTACTTC
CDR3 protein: CASSLVIDREYEQYF

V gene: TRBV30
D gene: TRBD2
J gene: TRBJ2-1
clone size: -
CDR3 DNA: TGTGCCTGGAGTGTTCTCCCCCCGGGGGGGGGTTACAATGAGCAGTTCTTC
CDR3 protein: CAWSVLPPGGGYNEQFF

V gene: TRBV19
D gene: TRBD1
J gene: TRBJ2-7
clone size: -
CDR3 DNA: TGTGCCAGTAGTATAGGGGGACAGGGGAACTACGAGCAGTACTTC
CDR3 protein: CASSIGGQGNYEQYF

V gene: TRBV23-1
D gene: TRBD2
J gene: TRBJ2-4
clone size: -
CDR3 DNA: TGCGCCAGCAGTCACCGCGAACTAGCGGGAGGAGGCATTCAGTACTTC
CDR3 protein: CASSHRELAGGGIQYF

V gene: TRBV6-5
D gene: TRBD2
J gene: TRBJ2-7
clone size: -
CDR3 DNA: TGTGCCAGCAGTTACTCCAAGCGGGGCAGCTCCTACGAGCAGTACTTC
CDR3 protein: CASSYSKRGSSYEQYF

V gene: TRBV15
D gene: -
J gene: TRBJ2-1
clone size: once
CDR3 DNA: TGTGCCACCACCCAGGAGGGGCCAAGCTCCTACAATGAGCAGTTCTTC
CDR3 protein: CATTQEGPSSYNEQFF

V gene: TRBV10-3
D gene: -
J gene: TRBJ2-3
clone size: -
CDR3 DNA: TGTGCCATCAGTGAGTCGATGGGGGCCTTCACCACAGATACGCAGTATTTT
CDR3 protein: CAISESMGAFTTDTQYF

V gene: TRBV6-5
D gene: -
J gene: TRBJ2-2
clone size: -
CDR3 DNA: TGTGCCAGCCTCCTGACAGCTACGAACACCGGGGAGCTGTTTTTT
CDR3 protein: CASLLTATNTGELFF

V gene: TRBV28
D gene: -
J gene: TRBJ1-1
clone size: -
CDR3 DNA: TGTGCCAGCAGTTCCCAGGGAAGGAACACTGAAGCTTTCTTT
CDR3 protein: CASSSQGRNTEAFF

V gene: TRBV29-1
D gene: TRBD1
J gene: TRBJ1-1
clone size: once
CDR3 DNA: TGCAGCGTTGTCATCGTTGGGACAGGGAACACTGAAGCTTTCTTT
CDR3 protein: CSVVIVGTGNTEAFF

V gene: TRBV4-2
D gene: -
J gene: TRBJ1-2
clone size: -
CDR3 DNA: TGTGCCAGCAGCCAAGATTTAGTTACTACAGGGAATAACTATGGCTACACCTTC
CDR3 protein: CASSQDLVTTGNNYGYTF

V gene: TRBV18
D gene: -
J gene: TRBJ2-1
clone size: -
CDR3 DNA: TGTGCCAGCTCACCACCGACACATGAGCAGTTCTTC
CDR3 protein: CASSPPTHEQFF

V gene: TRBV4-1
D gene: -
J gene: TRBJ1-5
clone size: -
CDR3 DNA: TGCGCCAGCAGCCAAGATCGGACAAAGCAGCCCCAGCATTTT
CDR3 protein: CASSQDRTKQPQHF

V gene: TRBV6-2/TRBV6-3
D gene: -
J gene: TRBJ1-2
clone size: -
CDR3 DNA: TGTGCCAGCAGTTCCACCCCCCCGGGGGAGGAGGATGGCTACACCTTC
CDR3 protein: CASSSTPPGEEDGYTF

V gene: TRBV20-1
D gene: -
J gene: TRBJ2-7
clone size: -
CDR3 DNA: TGCAGTGCTAGAGGACCGGCGGGGCAGTACTTC
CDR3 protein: CSARGPAGQYF

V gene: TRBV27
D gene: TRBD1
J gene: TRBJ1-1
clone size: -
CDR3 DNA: TGTGCCAGCAGGATTACAGGGGGCCCTGAAGCTTTCTTT
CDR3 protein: CASRITGGPEAFF

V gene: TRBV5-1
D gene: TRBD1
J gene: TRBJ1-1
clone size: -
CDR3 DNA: TGCGCCAGCAGCGGGACAGAGAACACTGAAGCTTTCTTT
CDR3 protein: CASSGTENTEAFF

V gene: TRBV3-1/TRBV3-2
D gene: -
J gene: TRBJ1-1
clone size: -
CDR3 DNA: TGTGCCAGCAGCCATCGATTATATGGGGCCACAGTGGCTTTCTTT
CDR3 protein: CASSHRLYGATVAFF

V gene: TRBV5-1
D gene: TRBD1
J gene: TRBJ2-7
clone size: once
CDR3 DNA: TGCGCCAGCAGCGGGGACAGGCCAGCCTACGAGCAGTACTTC
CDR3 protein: CASSGDRPAYEQYF

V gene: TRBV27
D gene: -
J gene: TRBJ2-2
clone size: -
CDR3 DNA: TGTGCCAGCAGTTTAGGGCAGGTGAACACCGGGGAGCTGTTTTTT
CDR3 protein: CASSLGQVNTGELFF

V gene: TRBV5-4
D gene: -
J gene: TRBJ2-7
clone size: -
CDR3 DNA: TGTGCCAGCAGCTTACAGGATTCCTACGAGCAGTACTTC
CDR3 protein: CASSLQDSYEQYF

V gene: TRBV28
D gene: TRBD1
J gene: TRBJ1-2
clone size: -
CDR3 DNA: TGTGCCAGCAAAGACAGGGAGTACGACTATGGCTACACCTTC
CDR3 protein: CASKDREYDYGYTF

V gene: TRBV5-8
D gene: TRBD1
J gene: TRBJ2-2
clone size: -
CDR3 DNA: TGTGCCAGCAGCTTGGCTCCTGGGGACAGGGATGACACCGGGGAGCTGTTTTTT
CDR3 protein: CASSLAPGDRDDTGELFF

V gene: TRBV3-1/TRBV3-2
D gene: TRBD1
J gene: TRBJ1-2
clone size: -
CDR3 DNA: TGTGCCAGCAGCCGTGGGGACAGGGTATATGGCTACACCTTC
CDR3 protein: CASSRGDRVYGYTF

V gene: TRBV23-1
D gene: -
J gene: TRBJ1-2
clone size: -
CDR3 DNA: TGCGCCAGCGACAGCTACACCTTC
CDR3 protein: CASDSYTF

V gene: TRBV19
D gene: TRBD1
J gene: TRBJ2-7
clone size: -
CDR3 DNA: TGTGCCAGTAGTAGAGACAGGGTCGAGCAGTACTTC
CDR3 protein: CASSRDRVEQYF

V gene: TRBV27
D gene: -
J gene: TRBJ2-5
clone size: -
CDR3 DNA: TGTGCCAGCACTGGACAGCCTACGGGGACCCAGTACTTC
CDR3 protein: CASTGQPTGTQYF

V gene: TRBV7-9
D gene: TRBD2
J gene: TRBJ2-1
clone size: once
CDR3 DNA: TGTGCCAGCAGCTTAGGAAAGGCTAGCGGGCCCCGGAACAATGAGCAGTTCTTC
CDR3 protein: CASSLGKASGPRNNEQFF

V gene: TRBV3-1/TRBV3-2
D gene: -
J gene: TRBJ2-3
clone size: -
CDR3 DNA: TGTGCCAGCAGCCCTCGTGATGGGGCTACAGATACGCAGTATTTT
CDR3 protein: CASSPRDGATDTQYF

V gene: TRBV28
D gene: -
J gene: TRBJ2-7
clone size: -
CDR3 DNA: TGTGCCAGCAGTTCCCCAGGGGCCCAAACCTACGAGCAGTACTTC
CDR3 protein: CASSSPGAQTYEQYF

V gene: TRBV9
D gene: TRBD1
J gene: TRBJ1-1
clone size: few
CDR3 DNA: TGTGCCAGCAGCGTAGGCGGGACAGGGGGTTCGGGCACTGAAGCTTTCTTT
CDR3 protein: CASSVGGTGGSGTEAFF

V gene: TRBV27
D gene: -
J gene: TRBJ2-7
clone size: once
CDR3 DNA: TGTGCCAGCAGTATCCTGGCCGCCCCCTACGAGCAGTACTTC
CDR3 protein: CASSILAAPYEQYF

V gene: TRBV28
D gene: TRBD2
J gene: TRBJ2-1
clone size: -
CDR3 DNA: TGTGCCAGCAGTCCCGGGACTAGCGGGAGGAATGAGCAGTTCTTC
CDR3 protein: CASSPGTSGRNEQFF

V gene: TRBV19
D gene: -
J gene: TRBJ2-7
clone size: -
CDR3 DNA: TGTGCCAGTAGTATTATGGGAGCCCCCTACGAGCAGTACTTC
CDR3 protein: CASSIMGAPYEQYF

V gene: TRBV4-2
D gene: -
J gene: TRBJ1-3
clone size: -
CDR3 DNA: TGTGCCAGCAGCCAAGCCGCAGGGGACGCTGGAAACACCATATATTTT
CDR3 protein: CASSQAAGDAGNTIYF

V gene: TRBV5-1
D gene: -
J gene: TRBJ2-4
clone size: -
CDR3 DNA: TGCGCCAGTACCCAAGACTCCCCAGTTAACATTCAGTACTTC
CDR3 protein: CASTQDSPVNIQYF

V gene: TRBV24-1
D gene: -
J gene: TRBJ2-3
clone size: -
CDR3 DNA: TGTGCCACCAGTGACTCGGAGGGGGCGCGGAATACGCAGTATTTT
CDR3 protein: CATSDSEGARNTQYF

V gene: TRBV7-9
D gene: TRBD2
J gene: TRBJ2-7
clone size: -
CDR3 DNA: TGTGCCAGCAGCTCCGCGTCGGGACTACCATACTACGAGCAGTACTTC
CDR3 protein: CASSSASGLPYYEQYF

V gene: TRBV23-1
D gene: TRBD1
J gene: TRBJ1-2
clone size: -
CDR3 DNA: TGCGCCAGCAGCAAACAGGGGGCAATTAAGAGTAACTATGGCTACACCTTC
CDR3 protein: CASSKQGAIKSNYGYTF

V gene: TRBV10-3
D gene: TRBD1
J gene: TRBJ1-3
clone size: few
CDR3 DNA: TGTGCCATCAGTGAGTCATTAGACAGGGGCGGTGGAAACACCATATATTTT
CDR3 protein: CAISESLDRGGGNTIYF

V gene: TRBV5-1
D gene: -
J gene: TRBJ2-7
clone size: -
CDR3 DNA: TGCGCCAGCAGAGACACTGCCTACGAGCAGTACTTC
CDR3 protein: CASRDTAYEQYF

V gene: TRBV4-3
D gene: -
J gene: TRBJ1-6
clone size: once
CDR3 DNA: TGCGCCAGCAGCCAAGTGGGAGGGGGGAATTCACCCCTCCACTTT
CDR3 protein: CASSQVGGGNSPLHF

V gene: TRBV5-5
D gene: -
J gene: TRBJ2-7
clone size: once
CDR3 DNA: TGTGCCAGCAGCTTCAGGACAGGGAGGGACGAGCAGTACTTC
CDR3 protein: CASSFRTGRDEQYF

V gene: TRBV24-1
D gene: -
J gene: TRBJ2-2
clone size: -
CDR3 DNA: TGTGCCACCAGTGATTCCAAACCCATCAGGAACACCGGGGAGCTGTTTTTT
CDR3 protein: CATSDSKPIRNTGELFF